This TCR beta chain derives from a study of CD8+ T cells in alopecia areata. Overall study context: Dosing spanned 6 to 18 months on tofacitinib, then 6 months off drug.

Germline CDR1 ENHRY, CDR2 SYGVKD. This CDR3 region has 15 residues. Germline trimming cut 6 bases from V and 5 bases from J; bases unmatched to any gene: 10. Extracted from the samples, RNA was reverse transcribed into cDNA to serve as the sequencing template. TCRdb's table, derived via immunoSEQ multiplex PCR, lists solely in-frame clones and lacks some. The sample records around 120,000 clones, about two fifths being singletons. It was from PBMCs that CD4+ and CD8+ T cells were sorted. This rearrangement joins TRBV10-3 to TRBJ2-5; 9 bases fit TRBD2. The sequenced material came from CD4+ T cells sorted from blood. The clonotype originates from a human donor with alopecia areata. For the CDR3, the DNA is TGTGCCATCAGGTCCTCGGCGGGGGGGGCCGAGACCCAGTACTTC. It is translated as CAIRSSAGGAETQYF.